This TCR beta chain stems from a study of T cell responses to AZD1222 COVID-19 vaccine (dated by TCRdb to the early 2020s). Looking at the study overall: A total of 240 or so trial participants underwent TCR sequencing, of whom 200 to 220 had received two doses of AZD1222 and approximately 26 had received two doses of the MenACWY control vaccine. Enrollment into the trials was organized by age into subgroups of 18-55, 56-69 and 70-plus years, and those subgroups contained approximately 160, 26 and 62 TCR-sequenced participants, respectively. Study-wide conclusions, independent of this receptor: Participants were mostly white British and included more females than males, and it was suggested by the authors that clonal diversity may have been underestimated. CD4 TCRs associated with the vaccine covered the entire spike protein, and the dominant responses were in regions 160-218 and 743-854. Only five to seven AZD1222 recipients were SARS-CoV-2 seropositive at baseline, limiting conclusions about previously exposed vaccinees. The 56-69-year group was small, and its depth increase did not reach significance, likely because of low power. Epitopes outside the regions mutated in the B.1.351 and B.1.1.7 variants were reportedly recognized by nearly half of the unique spike-specific TCRs. Spike-specific TCR breadth and depth rose significantly after two AZD1222 doses compared with day 0 and with MenACWY recipients. Because no day 14 peak-response samples were available, repertoires were characterized only after the peak T cell response.

What the time point label conveys for this sample: about 28 days (+/-7) after the second vaccine dose. AZD1222 recipients given second doses at about 4 weeks or at about 12 weeks were pooled, since spike-specific TCR depth and breadth were not found to differ between the two schedules. Samples from vaccinated people were obtained from the UK trials COV001 and COV002, which included a single-blind randomized controlled phase 2/3 trial of AZD1222 (ChAdOx1 nCoV-19) in healthy adults. For TCRbeta chain sequencing, PBMC samples were collected from trial participants at day 0 and at day 28 after the second dose. The CDR3 regions of human TCRbeta chains were subjected to immunosequencing. Regarding the original processing steps: Repertoire TCRs were matched against a reference library of SARS-CoV-2-specific TCRs generated with the MIRA antigen-specificity platform. Breadth was defined as the fraction of unique TCRs that were SARS-CoV-2-associated. Depth was defined as the fraction of total T cells that were SARS-CoV-2-associated. Using the MIRA data, each spike-specific TCR was mapped to the spike region that the TCR reacts to and placed in a CD4 or CD8 class. Log10-transformed breadth and depth values were compared by one-way ANOVA with Sidak's multiple comparisons tests. The immuneACCESS repertoire file appears here via TCRdb, limited to in-frame rearrangements. These files lack a portion of the clones; in checked studies, under half of the deficit traces to unresolved V genes, and the cause of the others is not known. Clonal size and the V and J genes are those of that table, whereas D and trimming came from the DNA. Here the sample has 150,000 to 200,000 clones; approximately 91% occur a single time. Of the sample, over 1.5% falls within the top ten clones.

Worth noting for this clone: There is no known antigen for this receptor. Base qualities were left out, and no much larger clone turns up one base away.

Deletion took 4 bases off V and 4 bases off J, with a span of 11 bases between the germline ends. The CDR3 goes from the cysteine to the phenylalanine over 13 residues. Kept here is only the CDR3 DNA, which spans 39 bases and is read in frame from base 1. Via the germline V gene, CDR1 is LGHNA and CDR2 YNFKEQ. The chain uses TRBV4-2 and TRBJ2-7; the D gene is not confidently resolved. The sample here was peripheral blood, taken 28 days after the second AZD1222 dose. This TCR was sampled from an adult who received the AZD1222 COVID-19 vaccine. The CDR3: CASSPDVGYEQYF. The sequence in DNA is TGTGCCAGCAGCCCTGATGTGGGGTACGAGCAGTACTTC.